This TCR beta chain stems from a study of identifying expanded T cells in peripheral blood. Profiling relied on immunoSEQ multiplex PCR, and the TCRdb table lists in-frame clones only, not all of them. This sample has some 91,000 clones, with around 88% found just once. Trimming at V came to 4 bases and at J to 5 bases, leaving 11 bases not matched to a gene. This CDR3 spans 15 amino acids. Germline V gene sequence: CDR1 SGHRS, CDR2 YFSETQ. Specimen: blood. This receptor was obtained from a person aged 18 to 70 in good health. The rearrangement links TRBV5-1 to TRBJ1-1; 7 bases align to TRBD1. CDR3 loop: CASSPIQGSRTEAFF. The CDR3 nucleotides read TGCGCCAGCAGCCCGATACAGGGGAGTAGGACTGAAGCTTTCTTT.